A single sample gave rise to the 9 T cell receptor beta chains below, sequenced in a study of T cells in Graves' hyperthyroidism and ophthalmopathy. Researchers amplified the TCR beta CDR3 regions from RNA transcripts. Carried out on the TCR CDR3, a first-round RT-PCR used the HTBI primer set. MiXCR, run by TCRdb on the multiplex PCR reads, gives a single entry per CDR3 protein. The table has 300,000 to 450,000 distinct CDR3 sequences, around 13% seen once. Sequencing was carried out using blood. Receptors originate from a woman in her twenties or thirties with Graves' ophthalmopathy.

Comment on this clonotype: This may come from a read error, since a much larger clone is one base off. The genes are TRBV7-2 and TRBJ1-3; TRBD1 aligns across 7 bases. CDR1 and CDR2 from the germline V gene are SGHTA and FQGNSA. CDR3 length: 16 residues. The CDR3 region has the DNA TGTGCCGGCAGCTCCTCTCCAGGGGGACCTGGAAACACCATATATTTT. Translated, it gives CAGSSSPGGPGNTIYF.

In its sample, this clonotype was seen many times. The chain is built from TRBV18 and TRBJ2-2; 7 bases align to TRBD1. J gave up 0 bases and V 4 bases, and 2 bases lay outside the gene matches. CDR1 is KGHSH, CDR2 LQKENI, per germline. There are 15 residues in the CDR3. The CDR3 region is CASSLQGTNTGELFF. The CDR3 DNA follows: TGTGCCAGCTCACTACAGGGGACGAACACCGGGGAGCTGTTTTTT.

As for this clonotype: Mismatch with germline at one junction end may stem from a read error. The chain is built from TRBV20-1 and TRBJ1-4; 9 nucleotides line up with TRBD1. This CDR3 contains 19 residues. CDR1 is DFQATT, CDR2 SNEGSKA, per germline (reference sequence). The chain's CDR3 is CSARGPPRGQGFNNEELFF. CDR3 nucleotide sequence: TGCAGTGCTAGAGGCCCCCCCCGGGGACAGGGTTTTAATAATGAAGAACTGTTTTTT.

Of note for this clonotype: A much larger clone differs from this one at a single base, so this may be a read error. The chain is built from TRBV20-1 and TRBJ1-2; D unclear. The ends were cut back, 0 bases at V and 8 bases at J, with 7 bases in the middle. Germline V gene sequence: CDR1 DFQATT, CDR2 SNEGSKA (reference sequence). The CDR3 covers 11 residues. CDR3 bases: TGCAGTGCTAGAGAGGGTCAGGGCTACACCTTC. Protein: CSAREGQGYTF.

V gene TRBV5-1 combines with J gene TRBJ2-2, with TRBD1 identical over 8 bases. Per germline, CDR1 SGHRS and CDR2 YFSETQ. V shed 5 bases and J 4 bases; nucleotides not matched to a gene: 10. This CDR3 has 16 amino acids. The CDR3 DNA sequence: TGCGCCAGCAGTAAACAGGGGGTTGCGACCACCGGGGAGCTGTTTTTT. Protein: CASSKQGVATTGELFF.

The sample holds many counts of this clonotype. The genes are TRBV12-5 and TRBJ2-7; D call uncertain. The CDR3 contains 13 residues. The V gene's germline CDR1 is LGHNT and CDR2 FRNRAP. Trimming removed 0 bases from V and 9 bases from J, with 12 bases in between. CDR3 sequence reads: CASGLVATLGQYF. The CDR3 DNA is TGTGCTAGTGGTTTGGTAGCGACTCTGGGGCAGTACTTC.

This clonotype has at least ten counts. Germline is not matched at one junction end, which may reflect a read error. The CDR3 DNA sequence: TGTGCCAGCAGTCTAGCAAGGGAACGTGGCTACACCTTC. It specifies CASSLARERGYTF. The chain is built from TRBV12-3 or TRBV12-4 and TRBJ1-2; D is ambiguous. This CDR3 comprises 13 residues.

This clonotype was detected ten times or more. This sequence joins TRBV12-3 or TRBV12-4 and TRBJ1-6; D might be TRBD1 (6 bases). The V end lost 6 bases, the J end lost 5 bases, and 23 bases lay between the germline ends. This CDR3 comprises 18 residues. CDR3 residues: CASSLFSGGGPNNSPLHF. DNA for the CDR3: TGTGCCAGCAGCCTTTTCTCGGGCGGGGGCCCAAATAATTCACCCCTCCACTTT.

CDR3 DNA: TGTGCCAGCAGCTTAGAACACGGGGGGGGGCCAGATACGCAGTATTTT. This codes for CASSLEHGGGPDTQYF. The chain uses TRBV11-3 and TRBJ2-3, with 8 bases identical to TRBD2. Germline CDR1 SGHNT, CDR2 YENEEA. The CDR3 totals 16 residues. J gave up 4 bases and V 0 bases, and 6 bases lay outside the gene matches.